The 15 T cell receptor beta chains below were found in one sample sequenced in a study of T cell changes during pregnancy in multiple sclerosis. The repertoire was sequenced with immunoSEQ multiplex PCR; TCRdb's copy has only in-frame clones and lacks some. The table has some 57,000 clones, 91% seen once; the top ten hold almost 0.5%. The sample consisted of CD4+ T cells from peripheral blood mononuclear cells, taken after pregnancy. All receptors come from a female donor in good health, enrolled as a control in a pregnancy study.

The V and J genes are TRBV5-8 and TRBJ2-1; perhaps TRBD1 as D (6 bases). The CDR3 spans 13 residues. V was trimmed by 4 bases and J by 6 bases, leaving 11 bases between them. Germline V gene lookup returns CDR1 SGHTS and CDR2 YDEGEE. For the CDR3, the DNA is TGTGCCAGCAGCCCCTGGACAGTCAATGAGCAGTTCTTC. Translating gives CASSPWTVNEQFF.

The rearrangement joins TRBV7-9 to TRBJ2-7, with no clear D. The CDR3 extends over 13 amino acids. CDR1 is SEHNR, CDR2 FQNEAQ, per germline (reference sequence). V was cut by 5 bases and J by 2 bases, with 10 bases left in between. CDR3 sequence: CASSPPQTYEQYF. In DNA form, the CDR3 reads TGTGCCAGCAGCCCCCCCCAGACCTACGAGCAGTACTTC. Together with reference TRBV7-9 and TRBJ2-7, the CDR3 gives the full variable domain: DTGVSQNPRHKITKRGQNVTFRCDPISEHNRLYWYRQTLGQGPEFLTYFQNEAQLEKSRLLSDRFSAERPKGSFSTLEIQRTEQGDSAMYLCASSPPQTYEQYFGPGTRLTVT.

J is TRBJ2-3 and V is TRBV10-3; TRBD2 agrees at 10 bases. Germline CDR1 reads ENHRY; CDR2 reads SYGVKD. V was clipped by 7 bases and J by 3 bases; unmatched bases: 7. The CDR3 covers 15 residues. CDR3 coding DNA: TGTGCCATCAACTTTAGCGGGGGGCAGACAGATACGCAGTATTTT. It translates to CAINFSGGQTDTQYF.

This chain links TRBV6-1 with TRBJ1-6; 9 positions match TRBD1. Germline loops: CDR1 MNHNS, CDR2 SASEGT. The junction had 2 bases not matched to a gene; V was cut back by 4 bases and J by 1 base. The length of the CDR3 is 16 residues. The CDR3 nucleotides read TGTGCCAGCAGTGTACAGGGGGCTTCCTATAATTCACCCCTCCACTTT. This translates into CASSVQGASYNSPLHF.

The chain links TRBV30 to TRBJ1-5, with a weak D call TRBD1 (5 bases). Germline-derived CDR1 and CDR2 are GTSNPN and SVGIG (reference sequence). Deletions cut 1 base from V and 6 bases from J, with 13 bases between. The CDR3 sequence is 14 residues long. The CDR3 protein is CAWSGGGVGQPQHF. The DNA for the CDR3 is TGTGCCTGGAGTGGGGGAGGGGTCGGTCAGCCCCAGCATTTT. The variable domain in full, completed from reference TRBV30 and TRBJ1-5, reads SQTIHQWPATLVQPVGSPLSLECTVEGTSNPNLYWYRQAAGRGLQLLFYSVGIGQISSEVPQNLSASRPQDRQFILSSKKLLLSDSGFYLCAWSGGGVGQPQHFGDGTRLSIL.

The chain couples TRBV11-2 to TRBJ2-7; 10 nucleotides agree with TRBD1. The trim removed 0 bases at V and 5 bases at J, leaving 4 bases unmatched. Germline-derived CDR1 and CDR2 are SGHAT and FQNNGV. This CDR3 has 15 residues. CDR3 residues: CASSLEPGTGDEQYF. The CDR3 DNA is TGTGCCAGCAGCTTAGAGCCCGGGACAGGGGACGAGCAGTACTTC.

This clone was picked up one time. In DNA form, the CDR3 reads TGTGCCAGCAGCCAAGAAGAAAGGGGCACCTATGGCTACACCTTC. Amino acids: CASSQEERGTYGYTF. V and J are TRBV4-2 and TRBJ1-2, with a possible D match to TRBD1 (5 bases). Germline lookup yields CDR1 LGHNA and CDR2 YNFKEQ. V was pared by 0 bases and J by 4 bases, with 12 bases between. The CDR3 loop spans 15 amino acids.

This clone was detected only a few times. Other DNA sequences in the same sample also yield this CDR3. The rearrangement uses TRBV30 and TRBJ1-1; D possibly corresponds to TRBD1 (5 bases). Between the trimmed V and J ends, which lost 1 base and 1 base, there was a span of 7 bases. The CDR3 totals 13 residues. The germline V gene has CDR1 GTSNPN and CDR2 SVGIG (reference sequence). The CDR3 nucleotides read TGTGCCTGGAGTGCCACAGGGAACACTGAAGCTTTCTTT. Translated, it gives CAWSATGNTEAFF.

The gene calls are TRBV7-9 and TRBJ1-2, with D possibly TRBD1 on 5 matching bases. CDR1 SEHNR and CDR2 FQNEAQ come from the germline V gene (reference sequence). Trimming took off 2 bases at V and 2 bases at J, with 12 bases between the two ends. This CDR3 has 15 amino acids. Here the CDR3 reads CASSLNSGGNYGYTF. The CDR3 DNA sequence: TGTGCCAGCAGCTTAAATTCCGGGGGGAACTATGGCTACACCTTC.

The J gene is TRBJ2-7, the V gene TRBV6-6, with 7 nucleotides matching TRBD1. Germline-derived CDR1 and CDR2 are MNHNY and SVGAGI (reference sequence). Trimming removed 5 bases from V and 6 bases from J; junction bases left unmatched: 10. This CDR3 contains 14 residues. CDR3 region: CASSNRQGLAEQYF. DNA for the CDR3: TGTGCCAGCAGTAACAGACAGGGTCTCGCCGAGCAGTACTTC.

The genes are TRBV6-1 and TRBJ2-7, with D tentatively TRBD2 (6 bases). Germline V gene lookup returns CDR1 MNHNS and CDR2 SASEGT. CDR3 length equals 14 residues. Between the trimmed V and J ends, which lost 8 bases and 0 bases, there was a span of 14 bases. This CDR3 is CASGVRGSSYEQYF. DNA of the CDR3: TGTGCCAGCGGGGTGCGGGGAAGCTCCTACGAGCAGTACTTC.

V and J are TRBV28 and TRBJ1-5; D possibly corresponds to TRBD1 (5 bases). CDR3 length equals 19 residues. The ends were cut back, 5 bases at V and 5 bases at J, with 28 bases in the middle. CDR1 is MDHEN, CDR2 SYDVKM, per germline. The CDR3 nucleotides are TGTGCCAGCAGTCCTCTCCGGGGGGGGACCGGAACTTACTATCAGCCCCAGCATTTT. Translating gives CASSPLRGGTGTYYQPQHF.

V usage is TRBV7-8 and J usage is TRBJ1-2; the match to TRBD1 covers 7 bases. This CDR3 is 15 amino acids long. V lost 5 bases to trimming and J lost 4 bases; unmatched junction nucleotides: 10. The germline gives CDR1 SGHVS, CDR2 FQNEAQ. CDR3 bases: TGTGCCAGCAGCCTGACAAACTCAGGGGGCTATGGCTACACCTTC. Amino acids: CASSLTNSGGYGYTF.

This chain connects TRBV18 to TRBJ2-3; D unclear. Trimming took 3 bases from V and 2 from J, leaving 9 bases between them. The germline gives CDR1 KGHSH, CDR2 LQKENI. The CDR3 loop spans 14 amino acids. The chain's CDR3 is CASSPNFFTDTQYF. The DNA of the CDR3 is TGTGCCAGCTCACCGAACTTCTTCACAGATACGCAGTATTTT.

The rearrangement uses TRBV5-4 and TRBJ2-7, with TRBD2 matching 8 bases. The CDR3 runs 16 residues. Trimming cost V 0 bases and J 3 bases; bases outside gene matches: 8. Germline values: CDR1 SGHNT, CDR2 YYREEE (reference sequence). The CDR3 DNA is TGTGCCAGCAGCTTGGGAGCGGGGGAGACCCACTACGAGCAGTACTTC. Its translation: CASSLGAGETHYEQYF.